This record looks at one T cell receptor beta chain sequence and its context. What it recognizes is unknown. The germline CDR1 and CDR2 sequences are SGHNT and YYREEE (reference sequence). This CDR3 is 16 amino acids long. The J segment lost 3 bases and the V segment lost 4 bases, leaving 13 bases of the junction unmatched. Time point: week 35, safety follow-up. Each vaccine dose was 300 ug of mutant IDH1 20-mer peptide, with topical imiquimod. All eight of the vaccinations patients received fell in weeks 1, 3, 5, 7, 11, 15, 19 and 23. New IDH1-mutant, ATRX-lost WHO grade 3 or 4 astrocytomas occurred in donors. Profiled with immunoSEQ multiplex PCR; TCRdb holds only in-frame clones, not every one. This table has tens of thousands of clones, around 81% appearing once. The sample is drawn from a study of a mutant IDH1 vaccine in newly diagnosed glioma. Overall study: The study started vaccination 4-6 weeks after radiotherapy alone, or with temozolomide cycles. Before enrollment, the patients had been treated with radiotherapy alone, temozolomide alone, or both together. Most of them had received both.

This sequence was found in a man aged 40-55 years with glioma. This chain links TRBV5-4 with TRBJ2-7; 7 bases map to TRBD2. Sequenced here: PBMCs, sampled from a glioma patient whose treatment included an IDH1 peptide vaccine. The chain's CDR3 is CASSDFGQGGVYEQYF. CDR3 DNA sequence: TGTGCCAGCAGCGATTTTGGTCAGGGAGGGGTCTACGAGCAGTACTTC. Supplemented by reference TRBV5-4 and TRBJ2-7, the full variable domain reads ETGVTQSPTHLIKTRGQQVTLRCSSQSGHNTVSWYQQALGQGPQFIFQYYREEENGRGNFPPRFSGLQFPNYSSELNVNALELDDSALYLCASSDFGQGGVYEQYFGPGTRLTVT.